What follows is one T cell receptor (beta chain) and its context. The PCR contained 60 Vbeta and 13 Jbeta primers. The table came from immunoSEQ multiplex PCR; TCRdb's copy has only in-frame clones and leaves some out. Here the sample spans about 98,000 clones, roughly 80% being singletons. The V and J ends lost 5 bases and 3 bases, in that order; junction bases with no gene match: 5. Germline CDR1 reads MNHEY; CDR2 reads SVGAGI. The CDR3 totals 14 residues. The source of the sample is a study of cytomegalovirus exposure and HLA in healthy donors. This receptor was taken from a man in his sixties in good health and CMV-seropositive. The chain is built from TRBV6-5 and TRBJ2-5, with 8 bases matching TRBD1. The sequenced material came from PBMCs. The CDR3 here is CASSGQGRKETQYF. CDR3 coding DNA: TGTGCCAGCAGTGGACAGGGAAGAAAAGAGACCCAGTACTTC.